This T cell receptor (beta chain) was captured by sequencing in a study of T cell changes during pregnancy in multiple sclerosis. From germline, CDR1 is SGHVS and CDR2 FQNEAQ. Trimming took 2 bases from V and 4 from J; bases not matched to a gene: 5. This CDR3 contains 16 residues. Clones were read by immunoSEQ multiplex PCR, and TCRdb kept only the in-frame ones, dropping some. This table has about 59,000 clones, approximately 92% appearing once. The receptor's source is a female donor in good health, enrolled as a control in a pregnancy study. This rearrangement joins TRBV7-8 to TRBJ2-2; TRBD2 matches 9 bases. This material consisted of peripheral blood, taken in the second trimester of pregnancy. CDR3 in DNA: TGTGCCAGCAGCTTATTACTAGCGGGCACCACCGGGGAGCTGTTTTTT. As protein: CASSLLLAGTTGELFF.